This entry lists 5 T cell receptor beta chains sequenced from one sample in a study of CD8 T cells in Susac syndrome. RNA was extracted with the RNeasy kit, and a quantity of about 0.5 to 1 ug was reverse transcribed using random hexamers. Each CDR3 protein gets one entry after TCRdb re-called the immunoSEQ multiplex PCR reads with MiXCR. Of fewer than 150,000 distinct CDR3 sequences in the sample, around 94% were seen once. The sample was CD8+ T cells from PBMCs. The receptors were sampled from a human donor in good health.

This sequence joins TRBV27 and TRBJ2-1; D perhaps matches TRBD2 (5 bases). Per the germline V gene, CDR1 is MNHEY and CDR2 is SMNVEV (reference sequence). The germline V and J ends were trimmed by 5 bases and 0 bases, with 8 bases remaining between them. The CDR3 runs to 14 residues. CDR3 in DNA: TGTGCCAGCAGTGAAGGGAGCTCCTACAATGAGCAGTTCTTC. Translating it yields CASSEGSSYNEQFF.

The V gene is TRBV9, the J gene TRBJ2-2, with D hard to call. This CDR3 region has 15 residues. V dropped 0 bases and J dropped 2 bases, with 8 bases sitting between them. The germline CDR1 and CDR2 sequences are SGDLS and YYNGEE. The CDR3 nucleotides read TGTGCCAGCAGCGTAGTGGACCATAACACCGGGGAGCTGTTTTTT. Encoded protein: CASSVVDHNTGELFF.

The chain joins TRBV27 to TRBJ2-1, with TRBD2 matching over 13 bases. There are 16 residues in the CDR3. CDR1 and CDR2 (germline): MNHEY, SMNVEV (reference sequence). V was clipped by 4 bases and J by 4 bases; unmatched bases: 4. CDR3 DNA: TGTGCCAGCAGTTCGGGACTAGCGGGACTTTACAATGAGCAGTTCTTC. Its translation is CASSSGLAGLYNEQFF.

The gene calls are TRBV29-1 and TRBJ1-3, with TRBD1 matching over 7 bases. Germline CDR1 reads SQVTM; CDR2 reads ANQGSEA. V gave up 7 bases and J gave up 2 bases; unmatched junction bases: 5. The CDR3 is made up of 13 amino acids. The CDR3 DNA reads TGCAGCGCCCTAGGACAGGCTGGAAACACCATATATTTT. Protein: CSALGQAGNTIYF.

The chain carries TRBV30 and TRBJ2-1; the D gene could be TRBD1 or TRBD2 (5 bases each). The germline CDR1 and CDR2 sequences are GTSNPN and SVGIG (reference sequence). Trimming took 0 bases from V and 2 from J, leaving 20 bases between them. The CDR3 totals 18 residues. The CDR3 spells CAWSVRGWGPEAYNEQFF. As DNA, the CDR3 is TGTGCCTGGAGTGTACGGGGATGGGGCCCCGAGGCCTACAATGAGCAGTTCTTC.